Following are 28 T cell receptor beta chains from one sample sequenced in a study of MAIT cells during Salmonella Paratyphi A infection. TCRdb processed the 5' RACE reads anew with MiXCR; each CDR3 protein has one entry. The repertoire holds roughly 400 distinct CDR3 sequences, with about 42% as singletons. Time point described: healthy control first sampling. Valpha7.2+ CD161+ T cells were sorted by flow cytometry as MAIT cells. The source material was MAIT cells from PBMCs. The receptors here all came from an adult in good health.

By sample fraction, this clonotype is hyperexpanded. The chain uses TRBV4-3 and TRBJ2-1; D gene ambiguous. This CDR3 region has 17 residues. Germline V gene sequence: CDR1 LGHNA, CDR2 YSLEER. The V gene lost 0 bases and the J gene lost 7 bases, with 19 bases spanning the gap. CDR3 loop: CASSQDEVGLVLNEQFF. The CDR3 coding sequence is TGCGCCAGCAGCCAAGACGAGGTGGGGTTGGTTCTGAATGAGCAGTTCTTC.

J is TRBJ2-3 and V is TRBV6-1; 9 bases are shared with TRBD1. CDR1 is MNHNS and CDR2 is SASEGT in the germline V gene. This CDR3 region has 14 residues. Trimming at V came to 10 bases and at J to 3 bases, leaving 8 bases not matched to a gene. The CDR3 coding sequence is TGTGCCAACAGAGGGGACAGGGAAACAGATACGCAGTATTTT. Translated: CANRGDRETDTQYF.

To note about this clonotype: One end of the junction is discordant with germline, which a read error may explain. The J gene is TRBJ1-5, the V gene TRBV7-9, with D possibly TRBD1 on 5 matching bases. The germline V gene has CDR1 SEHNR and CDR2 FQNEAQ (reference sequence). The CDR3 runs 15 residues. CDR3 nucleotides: TGTGCCAGCAGCCTAGCAGGGACCTACAATCAGCCCCAGCATTTT. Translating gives CASSLAGTYNQPQHF.

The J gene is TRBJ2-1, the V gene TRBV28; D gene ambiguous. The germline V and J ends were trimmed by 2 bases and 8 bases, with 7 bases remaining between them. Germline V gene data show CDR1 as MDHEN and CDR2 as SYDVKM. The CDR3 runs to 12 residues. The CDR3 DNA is TGTGCCAGCAGTTTAAGGATCGATGAGCAGTTCTTC. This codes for CASSLRIDEQFF.

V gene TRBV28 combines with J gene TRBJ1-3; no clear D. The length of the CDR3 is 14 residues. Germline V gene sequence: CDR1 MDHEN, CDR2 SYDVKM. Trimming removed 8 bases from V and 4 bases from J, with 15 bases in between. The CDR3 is CASSMLVGGNTIYF. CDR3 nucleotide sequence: TGTGCCAGCTCAATGTTGGTAGGGGGAAACACCATATATTTT.

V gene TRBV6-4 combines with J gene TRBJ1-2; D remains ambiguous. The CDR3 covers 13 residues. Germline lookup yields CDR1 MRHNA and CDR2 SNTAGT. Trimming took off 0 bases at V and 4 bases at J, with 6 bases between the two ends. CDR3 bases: TGTGCCAGCAGTGACTCGGCGGCCTATGGCTACACCTTC. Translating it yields CASSDSAAYGYTF.

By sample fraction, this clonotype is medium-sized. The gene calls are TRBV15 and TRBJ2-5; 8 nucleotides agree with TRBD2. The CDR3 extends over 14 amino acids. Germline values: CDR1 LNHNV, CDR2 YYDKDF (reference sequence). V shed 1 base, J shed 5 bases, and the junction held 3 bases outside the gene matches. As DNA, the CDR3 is TGTGCCACCAGCAGAGCTGGCGGGGGGGAGACCCAGTACTTC. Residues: CATSRAGGGETQYF.

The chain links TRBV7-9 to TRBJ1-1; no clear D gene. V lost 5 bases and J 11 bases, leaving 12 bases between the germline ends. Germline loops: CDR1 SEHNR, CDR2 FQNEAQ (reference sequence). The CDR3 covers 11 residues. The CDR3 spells CASSPGREAFF. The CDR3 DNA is TGTGCCAGCAGCCCCGGGAGGGAGGCTTTCTTT.

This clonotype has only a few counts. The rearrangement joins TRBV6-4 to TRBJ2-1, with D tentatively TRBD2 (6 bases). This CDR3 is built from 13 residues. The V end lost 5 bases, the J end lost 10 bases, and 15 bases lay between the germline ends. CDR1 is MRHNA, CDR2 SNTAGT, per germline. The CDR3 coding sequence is TGTGCCAGCAGTCAGGCTAGCGAAGGCGAGCAGTTCTTC. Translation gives CASSQASEGEQFF.

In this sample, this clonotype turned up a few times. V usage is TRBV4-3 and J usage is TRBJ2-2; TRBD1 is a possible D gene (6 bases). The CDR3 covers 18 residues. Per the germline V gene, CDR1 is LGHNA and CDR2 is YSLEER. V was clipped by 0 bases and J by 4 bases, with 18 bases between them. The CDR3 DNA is TGCGCCAGCAGCCAAGACTGGGGGCCAATCGGGACCACCGGGGAGCTGTTTTTT. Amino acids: CASSQDWGPIGTTGELFF.

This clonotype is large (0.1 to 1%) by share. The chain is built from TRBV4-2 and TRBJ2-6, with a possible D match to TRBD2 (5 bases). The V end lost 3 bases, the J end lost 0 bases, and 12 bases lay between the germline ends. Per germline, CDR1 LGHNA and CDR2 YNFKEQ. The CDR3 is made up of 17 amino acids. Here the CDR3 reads CASSQGGSASGANVLTF. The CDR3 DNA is TGTGCCAGCAGCCAGGGCGGGTCAGCCTCTGGGGCCAACGTCCTGACTTTC.

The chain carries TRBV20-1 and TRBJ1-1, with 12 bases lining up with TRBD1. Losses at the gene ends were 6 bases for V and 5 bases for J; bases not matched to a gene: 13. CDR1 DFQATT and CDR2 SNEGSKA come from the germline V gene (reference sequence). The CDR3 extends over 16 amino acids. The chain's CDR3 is CSAKSGTGGDMTEAFF. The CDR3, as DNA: TGCAGTGCAAAATCCGGGACAGGGGGCGATATGACTGAAGCTTTCTTT.

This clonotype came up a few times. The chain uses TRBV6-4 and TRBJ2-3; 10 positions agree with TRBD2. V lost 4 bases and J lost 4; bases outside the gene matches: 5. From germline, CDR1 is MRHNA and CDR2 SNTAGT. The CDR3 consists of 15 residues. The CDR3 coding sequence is TGTGCCAGCAGTGCCTCTAGCGGGGGCGCAGATACGCAGTATTTT. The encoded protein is CASSASSGGADTQYF.

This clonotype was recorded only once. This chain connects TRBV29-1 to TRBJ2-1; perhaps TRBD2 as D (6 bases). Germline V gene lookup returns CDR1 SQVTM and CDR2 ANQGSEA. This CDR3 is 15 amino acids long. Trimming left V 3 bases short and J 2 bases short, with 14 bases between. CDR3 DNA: TGCAGCGTTGACGGCGGGACTTACACCTACAATGAGCAGTTCTTC. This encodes CSVDGGTYTYNEQFF.

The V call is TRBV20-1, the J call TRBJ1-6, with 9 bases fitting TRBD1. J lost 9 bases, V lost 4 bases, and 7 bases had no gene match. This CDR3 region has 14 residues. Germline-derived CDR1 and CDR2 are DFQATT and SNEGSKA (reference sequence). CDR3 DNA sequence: TGCAGTGCTATTTCCGGGACAGGGTCTTCACCCCTCCACTTT. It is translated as CSAISGTGSSPLHF.

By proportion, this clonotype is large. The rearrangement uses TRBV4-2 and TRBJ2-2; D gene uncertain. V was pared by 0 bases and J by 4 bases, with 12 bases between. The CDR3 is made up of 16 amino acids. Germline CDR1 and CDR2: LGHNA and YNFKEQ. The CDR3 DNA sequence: TGTGCCAGCAGCCAAGATCAGGACCTATCCACCGGGGAGCTGTTTTTT. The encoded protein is CASSQDQDLSTGELFF.

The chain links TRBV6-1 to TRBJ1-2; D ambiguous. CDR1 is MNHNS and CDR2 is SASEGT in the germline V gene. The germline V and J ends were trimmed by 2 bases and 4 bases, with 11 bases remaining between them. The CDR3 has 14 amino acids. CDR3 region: CASSEKAEGYGYTF. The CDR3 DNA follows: TGTGCCAGCAGTGAAAAGGCGGAGGGCTATGGCTACACCTTC.

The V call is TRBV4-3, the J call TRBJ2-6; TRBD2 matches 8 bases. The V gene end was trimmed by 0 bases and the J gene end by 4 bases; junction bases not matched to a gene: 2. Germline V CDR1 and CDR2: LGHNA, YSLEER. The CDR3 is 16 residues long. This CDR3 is CASSQERGAGANVLTF. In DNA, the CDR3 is TGCGCCAGCAGCCAAGAGCGGGGGGCCGGGGCCAACGTCCTGACTTTC.

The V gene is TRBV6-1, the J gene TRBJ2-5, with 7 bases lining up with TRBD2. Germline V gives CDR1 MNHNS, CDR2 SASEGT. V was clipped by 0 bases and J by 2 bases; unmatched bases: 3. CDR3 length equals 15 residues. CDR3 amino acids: CASSEAAGEQETQYF. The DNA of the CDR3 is TGTGCCAGCAGTGAAGCGGCGGGAGAACAAGAGACCCAGTACTTC.

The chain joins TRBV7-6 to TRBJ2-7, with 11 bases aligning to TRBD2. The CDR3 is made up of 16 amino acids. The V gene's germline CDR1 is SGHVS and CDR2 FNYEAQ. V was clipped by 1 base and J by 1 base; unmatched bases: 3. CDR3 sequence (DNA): TGTGCCAGCAGCTTAGAACTAGCGGGAGAATCCTACGAGCAGTACTTC. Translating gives CASSLELAGESYEQYF.

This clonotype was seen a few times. CDR3 in amino acids: CASSDDGTTDTQYF. CDR3 sequence (DNA): TGTGCCAGCAGTGACGACGGGACCACAGATACGCAGTATTTT. The rearrangement uses TRBV6-4 and TRBJ2-3; D may be TRBD1 or TRBD2 (5 bases each). The CDR3 consists of 14 residues. Germline V gene lookup returns CDR1 MRHNA and CDR2 SNTAGT. Trimming removed 2 bases from V and 2 bases from J, with 8 bases in between.

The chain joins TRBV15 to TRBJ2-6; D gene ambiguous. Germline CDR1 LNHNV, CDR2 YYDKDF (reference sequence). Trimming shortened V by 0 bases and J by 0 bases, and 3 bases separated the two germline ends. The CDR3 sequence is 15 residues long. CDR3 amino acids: CATSRDNSGANVLTF. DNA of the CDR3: TGTGCCACCAGCAGAGACAACTCTGGGGCCAACGTCCTGACTTTC.

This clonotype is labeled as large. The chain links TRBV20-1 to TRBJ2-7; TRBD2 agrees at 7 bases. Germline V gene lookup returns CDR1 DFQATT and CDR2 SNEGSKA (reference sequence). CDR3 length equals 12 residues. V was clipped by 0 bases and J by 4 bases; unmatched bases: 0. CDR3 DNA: TGCAGTGCTAGAGAGCGGGAGTACGAGCAGTACTTC. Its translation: CSAREREYEQYF.

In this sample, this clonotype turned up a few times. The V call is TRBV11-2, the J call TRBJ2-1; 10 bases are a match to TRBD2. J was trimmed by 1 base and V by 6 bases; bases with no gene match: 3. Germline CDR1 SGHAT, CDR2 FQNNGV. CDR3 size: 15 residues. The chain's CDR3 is CASSSGLASYNEQFF. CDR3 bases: TGTGCCAGCAGTTCGGGACTAGCGTCCTACAATGAGCAGTTCTTC.

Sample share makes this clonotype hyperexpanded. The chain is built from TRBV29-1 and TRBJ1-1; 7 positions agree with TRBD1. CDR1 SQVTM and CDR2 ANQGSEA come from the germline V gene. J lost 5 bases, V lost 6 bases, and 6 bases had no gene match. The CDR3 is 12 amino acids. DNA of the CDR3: TGCAGCGTGCGACAGGGAGAAACTGAAGCTTTCTTT. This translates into CSVRQGETEAFF.

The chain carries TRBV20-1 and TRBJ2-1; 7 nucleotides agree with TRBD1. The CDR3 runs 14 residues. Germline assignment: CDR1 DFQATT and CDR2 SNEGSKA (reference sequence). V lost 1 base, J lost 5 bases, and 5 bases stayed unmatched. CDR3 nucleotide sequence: TGCAGTGCTAGAGGGGACAGCTGTCACAATGAGCAGTTCTTC. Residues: CSARGDSCHNEQFF.

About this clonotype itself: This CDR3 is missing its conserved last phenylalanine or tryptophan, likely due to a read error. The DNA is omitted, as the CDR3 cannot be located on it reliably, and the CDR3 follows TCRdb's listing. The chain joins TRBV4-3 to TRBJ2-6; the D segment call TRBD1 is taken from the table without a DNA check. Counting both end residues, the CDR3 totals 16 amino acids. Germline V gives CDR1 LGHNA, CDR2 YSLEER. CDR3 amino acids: CASSQDPGAGEKGRKG.

The CDR3: CASSPESGSGANVLTF. The CDR3 DNA reads as TGCGCCAGCAGCCCAGAGTCGGGCTCTGGGGCCAACGTCCTGACTTTC. The chain uses TRBV4-3 and TRBJ2-6; D gene unclear. This CDR3 is 16 amino acids long. The V end lost 4 bases, the J end lost 0 bases, and 10 bases lay between the germline ends. Germline lookup yields CDR1 LGHNA and CDR2 YSLEER.